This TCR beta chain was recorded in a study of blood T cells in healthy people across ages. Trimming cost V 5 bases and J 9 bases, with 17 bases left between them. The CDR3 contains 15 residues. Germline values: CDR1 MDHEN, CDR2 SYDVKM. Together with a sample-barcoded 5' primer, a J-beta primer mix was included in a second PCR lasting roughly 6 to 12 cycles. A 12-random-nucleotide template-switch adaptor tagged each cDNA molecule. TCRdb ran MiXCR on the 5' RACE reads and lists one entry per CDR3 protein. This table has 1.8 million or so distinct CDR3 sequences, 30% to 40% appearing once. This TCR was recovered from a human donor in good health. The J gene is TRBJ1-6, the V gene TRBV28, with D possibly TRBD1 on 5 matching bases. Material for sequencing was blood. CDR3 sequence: CASSRDGVLSSPLHF. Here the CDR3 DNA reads TGTGCCAGCAGTCGGGACGGGGTTTTAAGTTCACCCCTCCACTTT.